The 26 T cell receptor beta chains below come from one sample, sequenced in a study of T cell responses to AZD1222 COVID-19 vaccine. Produced via immunoSEQ multiplex PCR; TCRdb's table is partial and in-frame only. This table has around 170,000 clones, approximately 91% appearing once. The input for sequencing was peripheral blood, taken on day 0 of AZD1222 vaccination. The receptor set was obtained from an adult in good health.

The gene calls are TRBV3-1 (or the pseudogene TRBV3-2) and TRBJ1-4; tentatively, D is TRBD1 (5 bases). V was cut by 3 bases and J by 0 bases, with 11 bases left in between. The CDR3 consists of 16 residues. CDR1 is LGHDT, CDR2 YNNKEL, per germline (reference sequence). CDR3 protein: CASSHGTAATNEKLFF. As DNA, the CDR3 is TGTGCCAGCAGCCATGGGACTGCAGCAACTAATGAAAAACTGTTTTTT.

The chain couples TRBV5-4 to TRBJ1-1; D gene ambiguous. There are 13 residues in the CDR3. In germline, CDR1 is SGHNT, CDR2 YYREEE (reference sequence). The ends were cut back, 1 base at V and 11 bases at J, with 15 bases in the middle. In DNA, the CDR3 is TGTGCCAGCAGCTTGCAGCCCCCCCCCGGTGCTTTCTTT. It specifies CASSLQPPPGAFF.

The rearrangement links TRBV19 to TRBJ1-5, with 7 bases aligning to TRBD1. Germline V gene lookup returns CDR1 LNHDA and CDR2 SQIVND (reference sequence). The V and J ends lost 4 bases and 5 bases, in that order; junction bases with no gene match: 5. The CDR3 runs to 14 residues. The CDR3 reads CASSTPRGHQPQHF. The CDR3 nucleotides are TGTGCCAGTAGTACCCCGAGGGGGCATCAGCCCCAGCATTTT.

The chain combines TRBV5-1 with TRBJ2-7; D gene uncertain. The V and J ends lost 4 bases and 3 bases respectively, with 5 bases between them. CDR1 and CDR2 from the germline V gene are SGHRS and YFSETQ. The CDR3 consists of 11 residues. Written as DNA, the CDR3 is TGCGCCAGCAGCCCGGGCTACGAGCAGTACTTC. Translating gives CASSPGYEQYF.

The chain is built from TRBV2 and TRBJ2-5; TRBD1 aligns across 8 bases. CDR3 size: 14 residues. The trim removed 6 bases at V and 2 bases at J, leaving 5 bases unmatched. Germline loops: CDR1 SNHLY, CDR2 FYNNEI. CDR3 sequence: CASRDGQGQETQYF. CDR3 DNA: TGTGCCAGCAGGGACGGACAGGGACAAGAGACCCAGTACTTC.

V gene TRBV9 combines with J gene TRBJ1-2; D is unclear. Germline CDR1 SGDLS, CDR2 YYNGEE. Between the trimmed V and J ends, which lost 6 bases and 0 bases, there was a span of 15 bases. The CDR3 is 15 amino acids. The CDR3 DNA sequence: TGTGCCAGCAAAGATCCCCACCGACCTAACTATGGCTACACCTTC. Its protein is CASKDPHRPNYGYTF.

This rearrangement joins TRBV2 to TRBJ2-1; D is perhaps TRBD1 (5 bases). Trimming stripped 6 bases from V and 1 base from J, with 10 bases between. Germline assignment: CDR1 SNHLY and CDR2 FYNNEI. This CDR3 region has 14 residues. The CDR3 sequence: CASRVQVSYNEQFF. The CDR3 nucleotides are TGTGCCAGCAGGGTACAGGTTTCCTACAATGAGCAGTTCTTC.

This chain connects TRBV3-1 (or the pseudogene TRBV3-2) to TRBJ2-1; 8 bases agree with TRBD1. From germline, CDR1 is LGHDT and CDR2 YNNKEL (reference sequence). The CDR3 is made up of 15 amino acids. J lost 4 bases, V lost 4 bases, and 6 bases had no gene match. The CDR3 nucleotides read TGTGCCAGCAGCCCTACGGGACAGGCGTACAATGAGCAGTTCTTC. Translated: CASSPTGQAYNEQFF.

The V and J genes are TRBV10-3 and TRBJ2-7; D is possibly TRBD1 (6 bases). Trimming removed 3 bases from V and 3 bases from J, with 15 bases in between. The germline CDR1 and CDR2 sequences are ENHRY and SYGVKD. The CDR3 runs to 15 residues. The CDR3 protein is CAISDPQGILYEQYF. The CDR3 DNA follows: TGTGCCATCAGTGACCCCCAGGGGATTCTCTACGAGCAGTACTTC.

The chain uses TRBV30 and TRBJ2-7; no clear D. Germline values: CDR1 GTSNPN, CDR2 SVGIG (reference sequence). Trimming shortened V by 2 bases and J by 2 bases, and 7 bases separated the two germline ends. The CDR3 totals 12 residues. The CDR3 loop reads CAWSKGAYEQYF. In DNA, the CDR3 is TGTGCCTGGAGTAAAGGTGCCTACGAGCAGTACTTC.

This chain joins TRBV29-1 and TRBJ2-7, with 9 positions matching TRBD1. The germline CDR1 and CDR2 sequences are SQVTM and ANQGSEA. The trim removed 4 bases at V and 6 bases at J, leaving 10 bases unmatched. The CDR3 totals 14 residues. CDR3 region: CSVGYRGLAGEQYF. The CDR3 DNA is TGCAGCGTTGGATACAGGGGGCTTGCGGGCGAGCAGTACTTC.

The rearrangement joins TRBV27 to TRBJ1-3, with no clear D. This CDR3 contains 15 residues. Trimming stripped 6 bases from V and 0 bases from J, with 12 bases between. Germline V gives CDR1 MNHEY, CDR2 SMNVEV (reference sequence). CDR3 sequence reads: CASSPTHFSGNTIYF. CDR3 coding DNA: TGTGCCAGCAGCCCGACTCATTTCTCTGGAAACACCATATATTTT.

The genes are TRBV7-9 and TRBJ1-1; the D is unclear. CDR3 length: 14 amino acids. CDR1 SEHNR and CDR2 FQNEAQ come from the germline V gene (reference sequence). V was cut by 3 bases and J by 1 base, with 9 bases left in between. This chain's CDR3 is CASSFSSGNTEAFF. CDR3 in DNA: TGTGCCAGCAGCTTTTCGTCGGGGAACACTGAAGCTTTCTTT.

This rearrangement joins TRBV7-2 to TRBJ2-2; TRBD2 might be the D (6 bases). The length of the CDR3 is 15 residues. V was trimmed by 5 bases and J by 1 base, leaving 11 bases between them. The germline gives CDR1 SGHTA, CDR2 FQGNSA. The CDR3, as DNA: TGTGCCAGCAGCCGGGACTTCCTGAACACCGGGGAGCTGTTTTTT. Protein sequence: CASSRDFLNTGELFF.

The chain uses TRBV3-1 (or the pseudogene TRBV3-2) and TRBJ1-6; no clear D. The CDR3 sequence is 15 residues long. Trimming cost V 8 bases and J 6 bases, with 17 bases left between them. The germline V gene encodes CDR1 LGHDT and CDR2 YNNKEL (reference sequence). The CDR3 coding sequence is TGTGCCAGCGGGTTGGGCGCGGTGGCTAATTCACCCCTCCACTTT. The encoded protein is CASGLGAVANSPLHF.

The genes are TRBV11-2 and TRBJ2-1; maybe TRBD2 (5 bases). With 0 bases removed from V and 4 bases from J, the gap between germline ends came to 10 bases. In germline, CDR1 is SGHAT, CDR2 FQNNGV. This CDR3 is 15 amino acids long. The CDR3, as DNA: TGTGCCAGCAGCTTAGATGTGGCGGGTTACAATGAGCAGTTCTTC. Its protein is CASSLDVAGYNEQFF.

The chain employs TRBV2 and TRBJ2-2, with TRBD2 identical over 10 bases. CDR3 length: 16 amino acids. Germline V CDR1 and CDR2: SNHLY, FYNNEI. Trimming took 6 bases from V and 4 from J; bases not matched to a gene: 8. The chain's CDR3 is CASSPQGLAATGELFF. The CDR3 DNA reads as TGTGCCAGCAGCCCCCAAGGACTAGCGGCCACCGGGGAGCTGTTTTTT.

V gene TRBV11-2 combines with J gene TRBJ2-7, with 7 bases matching TRBD2. CDR1 and CDR2 (germline): SGHAT, FQNNGV. V lost 1 base and J lost 2; bases outside the gene matches: 5. This CDR3 has 15 residues. The CDR3 coding sequence is TGTGCCAGCAGCTTAGCTGCTAGCGGCGCCTACGAGCAGTACTTC. Translation: CASSLAASGAYEQYF. The full variable domain, in which reference TRBV11-2 and TRBJ2-7 provide the parts outside the CDR3, is EAGVAQSPRYKIIEKRQSVAFWCNPISGHATLYWYQQILGQGPKLLIQFQNNGVVDDSQLPKDRFSAERLKGVDSTLKIQPAKLEDSAVYLCASSLAASGAYEQYFGPGTRLTVT.

CDR3 amino acids: CASSPRVDQPQHF. CDR3 nucleotide sequence: TGTGCCAGTAGTCCCAGGGTGGATCAGCCCCAGCATTTT. The chain employs TRBV19 and TRBJ1-5; D is possibly TRBD1 (5 bases). The CDR3 consists of 13 residues. Trimming left V 5 bases short and J 5 bases short, with 10 bases between. Germline lookup yields CDR1 LNHDA and CDR2 SQIVND (reference sequence).

This chain links TRBV3-1 (or the pseudogene TRBV3-2) with TRBJ2-2; TRBD1 agrees at 10 bases. After removal of 3 bases from V and 7 bases from J, the junction contained 11 bases not matched to a gene. The CDR3 has 17 amino acids. Germline CDR1 and CDR2: LGHDT and YNNKEL (reference sequence). The CDR3 spells CASSQTGGHQGSGELFF. Written as DNA, the CDR3 is TGTGCCAGCAGCCAGACAGGGGGCCATCAAGGCAGCGGGGAGCTGTTTTTT.

This clone came up once. The genes are TRBV6-6 and TRBJ1-1; D possibly corresponds to TRBD1 (6 bases). From germline, CDR1 is MNHNY and CDR2 SVGAGI (reference sequence). The CDR3 consists of 15 residues. The V and J ends lost 2 bases and 3 bases respectively, with 13 bases between them. Here the CDR3 DNA reads TGTGCCAGCAGTTACGTGCGGAGGGGGTACACTGAAGCTTTCTTT. Protein sequence: CASSYVRRGYTEAFF.

This clone has just a few counts. This chain joins TRBV7-8 and TRBJ2-7; D is possibly TRBD2 (7 bases). The CDR3 totals 16 residues. With 3 bases removed from V and 7 bases from J, the gap between germline ends came to 22 bases. Germline V gene data show CDR1 as SGHVS and CDR2 as FQNEAQ. The CDR3 protein is CASSFNTPGGGLEQYF. The CDR3 bases are TGTGCCAGCAGCTTTAACACTCCGGGCGGGGGCTTGGAGCAGTACTTC.

The chain couples TRBV19 to TRBJ1-6; D perhaps matches TRBD1 (5 bases). Trimming removed 1 base at V and 10 bases at J, with 8 bases between. This CDR3 contains 13 residues. In germline, CDR1 is LNHDA, CDR2 SQIVND (reference sequence). CDR3 sequence: CASSIGTNSPLHF. The CDR3 DNA reads TGTGCCAGTAGTATAGGGACAAACTCACCCCTCCACTTT.

V and J are TRBV5-4 and TRBJ2-1; 8 bases are a match to TRBD2. Looked up from germline, CDR1 is SGHNT and CDR2 is YYREEE (reference sequence). Trimming removed 2 bases from V and 1 base from J; junction bases left unmatched: 5. This CDR3 region has 16 residues. The chain's CDR3 is CASSFGAGDSYNEQFF. The CDR3 nucleotides read TGTGCCAGCAGCTTCGGAGCGGGGGATTCCTACAATGAGCAGTTCTTC.

This chain connects TRBV21-1 to TRBJ2-3; the table's TRBD2 call for D was not verified on the DNA. TRBV21-1 is reported as a pseudogene. The CDR3 covers 16 residues. CDR3 region: CASRKGSRSGTDTQYF. In nucleotides, the CDR3 is TGTGCCAGCAGGAAAGGTTCGAGATCTGGCACAGATACGCAGTATTTT.

The chain carries TRBV2 and TRBJ2-5, with TRBD2 matching over 8 bases. The ends lost 7 bases at V and 5 bases at J; junction bases unmatched: 15. CDR3 length: 16 amino acids. Germline lookup yields CDR1 SNHLY and CDR2 FYNNEI. The CDR3, as DNA: TGTGCCAGCACCCCGACCCCGCGGGGGGCGGATGAGACCCAGTACTTC. Its translation: CASTPTPRGADETQYF.